This TCR beta chain was identified during a study of STAT5B mutations in CD4+ large granular lymphocyte leukemia (dated by TCRdb to the early 2020s). Background for the entire study: Among the healthy controls, the CDR3 'QG' motif was associated with a particular HLA allele. The purity of purified fractions was confirmed by flow cytometry on FACSCanto II or FACSVerse to exceed 95% among lymphocytes. The study compared the TCRbeta repertoires of patients with CD4+ T-cell large granular lymphocyte leukemia against those of healthy blood donors. The research as a whole found: The main leukemic clonotypes were found to be private to each patient, although 25% of the main leukemic clonotypes were detected at low frequency in the non-leukemic repertoires of other patients. CD4-sorted patient repertoires appeared more clonal than healthy CD4+ repertoires, and this difference persisted after removing the putative leukemic clones. Enrichment of TRBV06-family usage was observed among the top patient clones (8/27) relative to healthy controls (2/35). Data were not HLA-matched; higher clonality in CD4+ versus CD8+ T-LGLL could reflect the relatively small sample size.

The immunoSEQ assay at survey resolution was used to sequence TCRbeta rearrangements from genomic DNA. In the original analysis: In the TCR sequencing data, the lowest productive clonotype frequency that could be detected was 2.59 x 10-5. Only productive TCRbeta rearrangements, defined as complete and in-frame sequences, were included in the analyses. The clonality of each sample was calculated as Simpson clonality in the immunoSEQ Analyzer version 3.0. Clones were binned by frequency as very rare, small, medium, large (1-20%) or hyperexpanded (>20%). Generation probabilities were estimated with OLGA 1.2.3, V-gene circos plots were made with VDJtools, specificities were searched in VDJdb, and CDR3 motifs were identified with GLIPH. Imported from immuneACCESS, the table was reduced by TCRdb to in-frame sequences with V and J called. These copies leave out some clones; in studies compared against another copy, an unresolved V gene accounts for under half, and the cause of the remainder is not known. That table gives V, J and clone size, and the DNA gave D and trimming. The sample yields tens of thousands of clones; roughly 79% were counted once. The biggest ten clones account for 3.6% of the sample.

Concerning this clone: Its antigen remains undetermined. One base away there is no much larger clone; base qualities are not given.

As encoded in the germline V gene, CDR1 is SNHLY while CDR2 is FYNNEI. From the cysteine through the phenylalanine, the CDR3 covers 15 amino acids. The read is trimmed to its CDR3 DNA, 45 bases read in frame from base 1. Trimming at the junction amounts to 7 bases on V and 4 bases on J, and the germline ends lie 19 bases apart. Buffy coats from around 37 blood donors, supplied by the Finnish Red Cross blood service, were used as healthy controls. All TCR-sequenced material derived from peripheral blood: patient blood samples and healthy donor buffy coats. Peripheral blood mononuclear cells were isolated by Ficoll-Hypaque gradient centrifugation. Magnetic purification was used to isolate CD4+ cells from the buffy coats of the healthy controls. The Gentra Puregene Cell and Tissue kit was used for genomic DNA extraction, and quantification was performed on a Qubit 2.0 fluorometer.

The chain uses TRBV2 and TRBJ2-5; the D gene remains uncertain. Sequences were obtained from CD4+ T cells from blood buffy coats. This clonotype was obtained from a human donor in good health. The CDR3 region has the sequence CASTEVRVVRETQYF. The DNA is as follows: TGTGCCAGCACTGAGGTCCGGGTGGTAAGAGAGACCCAGTACTTC.